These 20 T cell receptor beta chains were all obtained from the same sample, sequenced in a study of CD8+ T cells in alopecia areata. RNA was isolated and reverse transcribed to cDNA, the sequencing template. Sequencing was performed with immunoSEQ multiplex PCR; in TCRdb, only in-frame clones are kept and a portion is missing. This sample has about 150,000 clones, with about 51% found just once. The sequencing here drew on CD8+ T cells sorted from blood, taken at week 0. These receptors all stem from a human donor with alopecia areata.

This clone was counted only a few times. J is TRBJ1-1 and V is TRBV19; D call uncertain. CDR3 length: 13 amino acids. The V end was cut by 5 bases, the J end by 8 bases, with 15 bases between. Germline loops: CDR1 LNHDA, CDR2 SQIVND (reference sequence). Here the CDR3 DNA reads TGTGCCAGTAGTCTAGCGGATCCGGGGGAAGCTTTCTTT. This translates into CASSLADPGEAFF.

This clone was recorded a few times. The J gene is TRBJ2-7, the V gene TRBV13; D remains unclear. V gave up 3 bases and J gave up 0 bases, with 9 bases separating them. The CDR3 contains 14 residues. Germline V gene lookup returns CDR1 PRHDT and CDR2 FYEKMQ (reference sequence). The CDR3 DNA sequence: TGTGCCAGCAGCTTGGGGAAAAGCTCCTACGAGCAGTACTTC. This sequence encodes CASSLGKSSYEQYF.

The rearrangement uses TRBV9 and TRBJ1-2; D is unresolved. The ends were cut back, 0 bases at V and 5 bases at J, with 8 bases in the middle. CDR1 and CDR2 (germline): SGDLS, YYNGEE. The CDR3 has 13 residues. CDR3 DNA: TGTGCCAGCAGCGTAGGGACGGATTATGGCTACACCTTC. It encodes CASSVGTDYGYTF.

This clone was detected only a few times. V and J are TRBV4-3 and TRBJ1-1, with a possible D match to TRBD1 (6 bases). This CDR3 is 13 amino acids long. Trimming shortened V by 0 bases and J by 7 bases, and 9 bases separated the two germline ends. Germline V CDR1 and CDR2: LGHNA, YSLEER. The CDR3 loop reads CASSQDDRLEAFF. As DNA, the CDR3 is TGCGCCAGCAGCCAAGACGACAGGCTTGAAGCTTTCTTT.

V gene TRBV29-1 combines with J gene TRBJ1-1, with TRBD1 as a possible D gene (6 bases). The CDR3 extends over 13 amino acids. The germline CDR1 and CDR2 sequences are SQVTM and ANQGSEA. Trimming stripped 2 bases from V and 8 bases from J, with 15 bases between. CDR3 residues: CSVETLRQDEAFF. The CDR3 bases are TGCAGCGTTGAAACCCTCAGACAGGACGAAGCTTTCTTT. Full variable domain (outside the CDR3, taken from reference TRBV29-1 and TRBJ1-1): SAVISQKPSRDICQRGTSLTIQCQVDSQVTMMFWYRQQPGQSLTLIATANQGSEATYESGFVIDKFPISRPNLTFSTLTVSNMSPEDSSIYLCSVETLRQDEAFFGQGTRLTVV.

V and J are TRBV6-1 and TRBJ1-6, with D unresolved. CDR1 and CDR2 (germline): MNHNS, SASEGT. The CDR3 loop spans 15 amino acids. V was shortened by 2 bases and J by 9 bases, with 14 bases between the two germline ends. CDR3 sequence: CASSEFLVGGSPLHF. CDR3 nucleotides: TGTGCCAGCAGTGAATTCCTAGTCGGAGGTTCACCCCTCCACTTT.

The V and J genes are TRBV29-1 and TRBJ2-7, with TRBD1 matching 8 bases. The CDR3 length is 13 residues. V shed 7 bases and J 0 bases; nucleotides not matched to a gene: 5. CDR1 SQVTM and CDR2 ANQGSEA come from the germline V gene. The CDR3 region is CSAGQGGSYEQYF. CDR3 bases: TGCAGCGCCGGACAGGGAGGCTCCTACGAGCAGTACTTC.

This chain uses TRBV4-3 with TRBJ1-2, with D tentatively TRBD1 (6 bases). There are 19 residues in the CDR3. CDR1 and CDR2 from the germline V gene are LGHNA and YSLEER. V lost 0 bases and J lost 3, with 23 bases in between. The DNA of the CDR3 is TGCGCCAGCAGCCAAGAGTACGGTCTATATTCAGGGGTTGACTATGGCTACACCTTC. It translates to CASSQEYGLYSGVDYGYTF.

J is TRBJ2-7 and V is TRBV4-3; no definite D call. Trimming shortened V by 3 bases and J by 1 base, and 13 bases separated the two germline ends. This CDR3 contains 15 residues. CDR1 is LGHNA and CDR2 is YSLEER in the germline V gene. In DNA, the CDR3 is TGCGCCAGCAGCCACGCCCGTGGGTCTTCCTACGAGCAGTACTTC. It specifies CASSHARGSSYEQYF.

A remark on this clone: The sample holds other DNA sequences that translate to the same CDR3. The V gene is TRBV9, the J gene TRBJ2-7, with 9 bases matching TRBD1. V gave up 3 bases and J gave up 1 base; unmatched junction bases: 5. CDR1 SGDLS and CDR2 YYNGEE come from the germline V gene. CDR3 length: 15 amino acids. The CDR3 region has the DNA TGTGCCAGCAGCGCCGGGACAGGGTCTTCCTACGAGCAGTACTTC. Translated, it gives CASSAGTGSSYEQYF.

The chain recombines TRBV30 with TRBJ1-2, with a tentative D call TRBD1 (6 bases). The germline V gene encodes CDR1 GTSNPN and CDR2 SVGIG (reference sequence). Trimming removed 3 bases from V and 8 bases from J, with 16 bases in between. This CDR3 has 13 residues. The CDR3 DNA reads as TGTGCCTGGAGGAAGGGGGGTTCGATGGGCTACACCTTC. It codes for CAWRKGGSMGYTF. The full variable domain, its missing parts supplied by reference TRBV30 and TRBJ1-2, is SQTIHQWPATLVQPVGSPLSLECTVEGTSNPNLYWYRQAAGRGLQLLFYSVGIGQISSEVPQNLSASRPQDRQFILSSKKLLLSDSGFYLCAWRKGGSMGYTFGSGTRLTVV.

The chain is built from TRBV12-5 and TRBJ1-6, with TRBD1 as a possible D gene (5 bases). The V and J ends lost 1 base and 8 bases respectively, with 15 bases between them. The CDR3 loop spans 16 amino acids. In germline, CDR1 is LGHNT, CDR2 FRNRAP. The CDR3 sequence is CASGLEPQAFHSPLHF. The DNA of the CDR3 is TGTGCTAGTGGTTTGGAGCCACAGGCTTTTCATTCACCCCTCCACTTT.

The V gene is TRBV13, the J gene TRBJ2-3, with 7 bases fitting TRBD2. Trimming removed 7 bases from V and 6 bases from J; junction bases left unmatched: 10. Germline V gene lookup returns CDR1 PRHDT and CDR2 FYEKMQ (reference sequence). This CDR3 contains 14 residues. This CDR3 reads CASTRGDGDDTQYF. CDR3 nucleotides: TGTGCCAGCACCCGGGGGGACGGGGACGATACGCAGTATTTT.

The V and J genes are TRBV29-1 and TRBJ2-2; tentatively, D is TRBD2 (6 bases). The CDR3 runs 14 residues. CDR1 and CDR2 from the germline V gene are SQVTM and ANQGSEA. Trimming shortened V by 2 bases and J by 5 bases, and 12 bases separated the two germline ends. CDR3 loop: CSVELPGTTGELFF. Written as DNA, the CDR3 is TGCAGCGTTGAACTGCCAGGGACTACCGGGGAGCTGTTTTTT.

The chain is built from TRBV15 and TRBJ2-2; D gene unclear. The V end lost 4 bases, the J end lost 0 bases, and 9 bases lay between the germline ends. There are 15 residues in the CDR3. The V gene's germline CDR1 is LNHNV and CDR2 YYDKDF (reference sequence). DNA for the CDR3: TGTGCCACCAGCATTCACGACGCGAACACCGGGGAGCTGTTTTTT. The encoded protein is CATSIHDANTGELFF.

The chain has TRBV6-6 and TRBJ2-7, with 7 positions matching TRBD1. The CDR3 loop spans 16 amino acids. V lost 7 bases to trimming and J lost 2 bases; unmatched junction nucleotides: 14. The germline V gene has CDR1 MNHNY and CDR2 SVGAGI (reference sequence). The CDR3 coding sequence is TGTGCCAGCATCTTAAACCCGGACAGGCAAACCTACGAGCAGTACTTC. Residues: CASILNPDRQTYEQYF.

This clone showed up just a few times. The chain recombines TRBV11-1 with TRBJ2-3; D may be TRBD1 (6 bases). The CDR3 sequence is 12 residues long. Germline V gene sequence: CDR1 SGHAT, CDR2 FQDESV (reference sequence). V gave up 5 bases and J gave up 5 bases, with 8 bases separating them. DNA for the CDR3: TGTGCCAGCAGCGCCAGGGGAGATACGCAGTATTTT. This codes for CASSARGDTQYF.

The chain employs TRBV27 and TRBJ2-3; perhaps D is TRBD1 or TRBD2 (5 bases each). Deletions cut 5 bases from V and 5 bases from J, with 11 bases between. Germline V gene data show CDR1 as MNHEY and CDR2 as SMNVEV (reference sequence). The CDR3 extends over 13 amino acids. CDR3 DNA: TGTGCCAGCAGTGGGGGTGGGGGAGATACGCAGTATTTT. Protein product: CASSGGGGDTQYF.

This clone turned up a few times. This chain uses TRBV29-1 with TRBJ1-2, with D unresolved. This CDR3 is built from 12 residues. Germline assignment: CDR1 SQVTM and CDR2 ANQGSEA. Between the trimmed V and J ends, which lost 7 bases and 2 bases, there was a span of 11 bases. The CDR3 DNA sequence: TGCAGCGCCTGGACCGAGAACTATGGCTACACCTTC. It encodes CSAWTENYGYTF.

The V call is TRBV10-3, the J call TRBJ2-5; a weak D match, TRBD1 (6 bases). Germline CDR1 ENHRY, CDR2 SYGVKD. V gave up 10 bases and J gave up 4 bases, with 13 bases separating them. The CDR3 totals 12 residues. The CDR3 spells CATSDSPETQYF. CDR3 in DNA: TGTGCCACCTCGGACAGCCCAGAGACCCAGTACTTC.